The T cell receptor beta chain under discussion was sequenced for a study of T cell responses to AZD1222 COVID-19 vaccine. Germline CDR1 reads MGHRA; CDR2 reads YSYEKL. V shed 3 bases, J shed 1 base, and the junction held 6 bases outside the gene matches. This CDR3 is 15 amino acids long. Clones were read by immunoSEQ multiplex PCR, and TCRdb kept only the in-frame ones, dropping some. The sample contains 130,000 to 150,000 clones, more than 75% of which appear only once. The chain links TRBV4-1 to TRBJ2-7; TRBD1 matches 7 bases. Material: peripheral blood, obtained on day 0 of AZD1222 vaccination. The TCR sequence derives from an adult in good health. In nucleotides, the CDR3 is TGCGCCAGCAGCCAGGCCGGGACAGTATCCTACGAGCAGTACTTC. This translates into CASSQAGTVSYEQYF.